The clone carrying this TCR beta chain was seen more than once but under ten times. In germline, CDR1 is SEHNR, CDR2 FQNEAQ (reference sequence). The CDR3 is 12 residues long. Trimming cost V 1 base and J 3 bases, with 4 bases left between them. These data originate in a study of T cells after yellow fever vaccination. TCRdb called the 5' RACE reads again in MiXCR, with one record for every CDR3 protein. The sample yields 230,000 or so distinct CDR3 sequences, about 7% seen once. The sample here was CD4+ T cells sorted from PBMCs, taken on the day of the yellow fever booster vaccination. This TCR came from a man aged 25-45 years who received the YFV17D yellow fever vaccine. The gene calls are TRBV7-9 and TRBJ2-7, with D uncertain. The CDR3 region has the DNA TGTGCCAGCAGCTTAGTCAACTACGAGCAGTACTTC. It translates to CASSLVNYEQYF.